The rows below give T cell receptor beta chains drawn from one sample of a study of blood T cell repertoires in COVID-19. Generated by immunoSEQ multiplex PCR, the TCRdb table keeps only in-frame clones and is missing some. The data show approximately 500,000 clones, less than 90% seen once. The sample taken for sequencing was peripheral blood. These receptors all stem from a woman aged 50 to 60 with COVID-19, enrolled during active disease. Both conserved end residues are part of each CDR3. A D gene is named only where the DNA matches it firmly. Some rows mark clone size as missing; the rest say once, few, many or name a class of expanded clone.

DNA: TGTGCCAGACCCCGGGCGGGGGGCGTGAACACCGGGGAGCTGTTTTTT
CDR3: CARPRAGGVNTGELFF
size: -
J: TRBJ2-2
D: TRBD2
V: TRBV7-2

DNA: TGTGCCAGCAGCCAAGGGCACAATCAGCCCCAGCATTTT
CDR3: CASSQGHNQPQHF
size: -
J: TRBJ1-5
D: -
V: TRBV3-1/TRBV3-2

DNA: TGTGCCAGCAGCTTGGGTGCAGGGGGTTCCTACGAGCAGTACTTC
CDR3: CASSLGAGGSYEQYF
size: -
J: TRBJ2-7
D: TRBD1
V: TRBV13

DNA: TGTGCCAGCCGCGGCTTATCTGGGGCCAACGTCCTGACTTTC
CDR3: CASRGLSGANVLTF
size: -
J: TRBJ2-6
D: -
V: TRBV6-5

DNA: TGTGCCAGTAGTATGAGGAGTGTGAATAATTCACCCCTCCACTTT
CDR3: CASSMRSVNNSPLHF
size: -
J: TRBJ1-6
D: -
V: TRBV19

DNA: TGTGCCAGCAACGGTCCCGGGGGGGCGGGTTACGAGCAGTACTTC
CDR3: CASNGPGGAGYEQYF
size: -
J: TRBJ2-7
D: TRBD2
V: TRBV6-5

DNA: TGCGCCAGCAGCCTCCCGGGGGGTACTAATGAAAAACTGTTTTTT
CDR3: CASSLPGGTNEKLFF
size: few
J: TRBJ1-4
D: -
V: TRBV4-1

DNA: TGCGCCAGCAGCTTGACCATCATTGGGGACAGGGGGCGTGGAGATACGCAGTATTTT
CDR3: CASSLTIIGDRGRGDTQYF
size: -
J: TRBJ2-3
D: TRBD1
V: TRBV5-1

DNA: TGTGCCAGCAGTGGATTAGATGGCACAGATACGCAGTATTTT
CDR3: CASSGLDGTDTQYF
size: once
J: TRBJ2-3
D: -
V: TRBV2

DNA: TGTGCCAGCAGCGAGGGACTCAACAATGAGCAGTTCTTC
CDR3: CASSEGLNNEQFF
size: -
J: TRBJ2-1
D: -
V: TRBV7-2

DNA: TGTGCCACCGATACTAGCGGGGAAACCGTCTACAATGAGCAGTTCTTC
CDR3: CATDTSGETVYNEQFF
size: -
J: TRBJ2-1
D: TRBD2
V: TRBV25-1

DNA: TGTGCCAGCAGTCAAAGACCCTCGGGTAATGAAAAACTGTTTTTT
CDR3: CASSQRPSGNEKLFF
size: -
J: TRBJ1-4
D: -
V: TRBV28

DNA: TGTGCCGTCCCACGGGGGGCACTAATGAACACTGAAGCTTTCTTT
CDR3: CAVPRGALMNTEAFF
size: -
J: TRBJ1-1
D: -
V: TRBV15

DNA: TGTGCCAGCAGCCTTACAGGGGGGTATGGCTACACCTTC
CDR3: CASSLTGGYGYTF
size: -
J: TRBJ1-2
D: TRBD1
V: TRBV11-2

DNA: TGCGCCAGCAGCTTGGTGGGGACTAGAAGCTCCTACGAGCAGTACTTC
CDR3: CASSLVGTRSSYEQYF
size: -
J: TRBJ2-7
D: TRBD2
V: TRBV5-1

DNA: TGTGCCACCAGTGAGGGGCTAGCGGGGTACAATGAGCAGTTCTTC
CDR3: CATSEGLAGYNEQFF
size: -
J: TRBJ2-1
D: TRBD2
V: TRBV24-1

DNA: TGTGCCAGCAGAACCGACAGGGCCAGGTCACCCCTCCACTTT
CDR3: CASRTDRARSPLHF
size: -
J: TRBJ1-6
D: TRBD1
V: TRBV5-6

DNA: TGTGCCAGCTCACCTTCTAGCGACCAACCTCCGAAATCGGGCACTGAAGCTTTCTTT
CDR3: CASSPSSDQPPKSGTEAFF
size: -
J: TRBJ1-1
D: -
V: TRBV18

DNA: TGTGCCAGTCGGACAGGGGATGGCTACACCTTC
CDR3: CASRTGDGYTF
size: -
J: TRBJ1-2
D: TRBD1
V: TRBV9

DNA: TGTGCCAGCAGCCCCTGGACAGGGGGCGGCAATCAGCCCCAGCATTTT
CDR3: CASSPWTGGGNQPQHF
size: -
J: TRBJ1-5
D: TRBD1
V: TRBV7-2

DNA: TGTGCCAGCAGCCAACAGGGCTCTGGAAATTCACCCCTCCACTTT
CDR3: CASSQQGSGNSPLHF
size: -
J: TRBJ1-6
D: -
V: TRBV7-9

DNA: TGTGCTAGTGGCCTGGGGGGGAGCACAGATACGCAGTATTTT
CDR3: CASGLGGSTDTQYF
size: once
J: TRBJ2-3
D: TRBD2
V: TRBV12-5

DNA: TGTGCCTGGAGTCTTACAGGGGGACGGACTGAAGCTTTCTTT
CDR3: CAWSLTGGRTEAFF
size: once
J: TRBJ1-1
D: TRBD1
V: TRBV30

DNA: TGTGCCAGCAGCCTCGGAGGGGAAAAACTGTTTTTT
CDR3: CASSLGGEKLFF
size: -
J: TRBJ1-4
D: -
V: TRBV5-4

DNA: TGTGCCTGGAGCCCCGGAGGGGGCGCCTCACCCCTCCACTTT
CDR3: CAWSPGGGASPLHF
size: -
J: TRBJ1-6
D: TRBD1
V: TRBV30